The rows below give T cell receptor beta chains drawn from one sample of a study of cytomegalovirus exposure and HLA in healthy donors. Sequenced by immunoSEQ multiplex PCR; TCRdb stores in-frame clones only, minus some. The sample records roughly 150,000 clones, approximately 81% being singletons. The material sequenced was PBMCs. These receptor sequences come from a man aged 18-30 years in good health and CMV-seronegative. Each CDR3 is given with its conserved first and last residue. D genes are given only for firm matches. Only part of the rows carry a size: once, few, many, or a class if the clone is expanded.

d_gene | abundance | j_gene | len | v_gene | CDR3aa | CDR3nt
TRBD2 | few | TRBJ2-7 | 15 | TRBV5-1 | CASSAGGLAGAGQYF | TGCGCCAGCAGCGCGGGGGGACTAGCGGGAGCCGGGCAGTACTTC
TRBD1 | NA | TRBJ1-1 | 10 | TRBV29-1 | CSVVTGGAFF | TGCAGCGTGGTGACAGGGGGAGCTTTCTTT
NA | NA | TRBJ1-4 | 13 | TRBV18 | CASSPTALEGRFF | TGTGCCAGCTCACCAACTGCCTTGGAGGGACGGTTTTTT
TRBD1 | NA | TRBJ1-4 | 16 | TRBV5-1 | CASSFQGQGINEKLFF | TGCGCCAGCAGCTTCCAGGGACAGGGTATTAATGAAAAACTGTTTTTT
TRBD1 | NA | TRBJ2-1 | 17 | TRBV19 | CASSRTGATLSYNEQFF | TGTGCCAGTAGCCGGACAGGGGCCACCCTCTCCTACAATGAGCAGTTCTTC
NA | NA | TRBJ2-3 | 15 | TRBV10-2 | CASSESAGVGDTQYF | TGCGCCAGCAGTGAGTCGGCAGGGGTCGGGGATACGCAGTATTTT
NA | NA | TRBJ1-5 | 13 | TRBV5-6 | CASSLRRRQPQHF | TGTGCCAGCAGCTTGCGGAGACGACAGCCCCAGCATTTT
NA | NA | TRBJ1-2 | 14 | TRBV7-2 | CASSPREGGYGYTF | TGTGCCAGCAGCCCCCGGGAGGGGGGCTATGGCTACACCTTC
TRBD2 | NA | TRBJ2-5 | 13 | TRBV30 | CAWGSGRKETQYF | TGTGCCTGGGGGAGCGGGAGGAAAGAGACCCAGTACTTC
TRBD1 | NA | TRBJ2-1 | 15 | TRBV7-9 | CASSSWTGWNNEQFF | TGTGCCAGCAGTTCTTGGACAGGGTGGAACAATGAGCAGTTCTTC
TRBD2 | NA | TRBJ2-7 | 15 | TRBV5-1 | CASSLVSGGGYEQYF | TGCGCCAGCAGCTTGGTTTCGGGGGGGGGCTACGAGCAGTACTTC
TRBD1 | NA | TRBJ1-5 | 15 | TRBV19 | CASRGRGPVGQPQHF | TGTGCCAGTCGGGGCAGGGGGCCGGTGGGTCAGCCCCAGCATTTT
NA | NA | TRBJ2-2 | 15 | TRBV19 | CASSIITPGTGELFF | TGTGCCAGTAGTATCATTACCCCGGGCACCGGGGAGCTGTTTTTT
NA | NA | TRBJ1-4 | 13 | TRBV6-6 | CASSYTTGEKLFF | TGTGCCAGCAGTTACACGACAGGAGAAAAACTGTTTTTT
NA | NA | TRBJ2-7 | 15 | TRBV15 | CATSREGTLSYEQYF | TGTGCCACCAGCAGAGAGGGCACCTTATCCTACGAGCAGTACTTC
NA | NA | TRBJ2-1 | 14 | TRBV5-1 | CASSLEDSGNEQFF | TGCGCCAGCAGCTTGGAAGACTCCGGTAATGAGCAGTTCTTC
TRBD2 | NA | TRBJ2-3 | 15 | TRBV6-6 | CASTLRGVSTDTQYF | TGTGCCAGCACACTGCGGGGGGTTAGCACAGATACGCAGTATTTT
NA | NA | TRBJ2-1 | 17 | TRBV12-5 | CASGPSEGVLPYNEQFF | TGTGCTAGTGGCCCCTCGGAGGGCGTATTGCCCTACAATGAGCAGTTCTTC
NA | once | TRBJ2-5 | 13 | TRBV7-2 | CASSPGIWETQYF | TGTGCCAGCAGCCCGGGTATTTGGGAGACCCAGTACTTC
NA | NA | TRBJ2-3 | 11 | TRBV2 | CASPSGGTQYF | TGTGCCAGCCCGAGTGGAGGAACGCAGTATTTT
NA | few | TRBJ1-1 | 14 | TRBV9 | CASSPRGGAAEAFF | TGTGCCAGCAGCCCCCGAGGAGGGGCCGCTGAAGCTTTCTTT
NA | few | TRBJ2-7 | 17 | TRBV27 | CASSLIPPSESGYEQYF | TGTGCCAGCAGCCTTATACCCCCCTCGGAATCGGGCTACGAGCAGTACTTC
NA | NA | TRBJ1-2 | 13 | TRBV19 | CASSIRREYGYTF | TGTGCCAGTAGTATCCGCAGGGAATATGGCTACACCTTC
NA | few | TRBJ2-6 | 14 | TRBV12-5 | CASGPGTGANVLTF | TGTGCTAGTGGTCCCGGGACTGGGGCCAACGTCCTGACTTTC
TRBD1 | NA | TRBJ1-5 | 14 | TRBV2 | CASSADRTDQPQHF | TGTGCCAGCAGTGCGGACAGGACCGATCAGCCCCAGCATTTT
NA | few | TRBJ1-2 | 13 | TRBV21-1 | CASSQQTGSGYTF | TGTGCCAGCAGCCAACAGACAGGGAGCGGCTACACCTTC
NA | NA | TRBJ2-3 | 16 | TRBV7-8 | CASSWKRARGADTQYF | TGTGCCAGCAGCTGGAAGCGCGCCCGGGGTGCAGATACGCAGTATTTT
TRBD1 | few | TRBJ2-3 | 14 | TRBV7-9 | CASSPGGSTDTQYF | TGTGCCAGCAGCCCAGGGGGTAGCACAGATACGCAGTATTTT
NA | NA | TRBJ2-6 | 13 | TRBV30 | CAWRGLGANVLTF | TGTGCCTGGAGGGGCCTTGGGGCCAACGTCCTGACTTTC
TRBD1 | NA | TRBJ2-5 | 15 | TRBV4-3 | CASSITGTGKETQYF | TGCGCCAGCAGCATAACCGGGACAGGGAAAGAGACCCAGTACTTC
NA | once | TRBJ2-1 | 15 | TRBV19 | CASKVRPTDYNEQFF | TGTGCCAGTAAAGTACGCCCGACAGACTACAATGAGCAGTTCTTC
NA | once | TRBJ2-7 | 15 | TRBV5-4 | CASSLGGGTHYEQYF | TGTGCCAGCAGCTTGGGTGGGGGGACGCACTACGAGCAGTACTTC
NA | NA | TRBJ2-1 | 14 | TRBV7-9 | CSSSPLVAYNEQFF | TGTTCCAGCAGCCCCCTCGTTGCCTACAATGAGCAGTTCTTC
TRBD1 | NA | TRBJ2-3 | 15 | TRBV29-1 | CSVEDIDRATDTQYF | TGCAGCGTTGAAGATATCGACAGGGCAACAGATACGCAGTATTTT
TRBD1 | NA | TRBJ1-5 | 15 | TRBV6-6 | CASSDGTGYDQPQHF | TGTGCCAGCAGTGACGGGACAGGGTATGATCAGCCCCAGCATTTT
NA | NA | TRBJ1-4 | 15 | TRBV6-5 | CASSYGGGTDEKLFF | TGTGCCAGCAGTTACGGGGGGGGGACGGATGAAAAACTGTTTTTT
NA | NA | TRBJ1-1 | 14 | TRBV19 | CASSQPRRDTEAFF | TGTGCCAGTAGCCAGCCGCGGAGGGACACTGAAGCTTTCTTT
NA | NA | TRBJ1-2 | 13 | TRBV28 | CASSSGKGYGYTF | TGTGCCAGCAGTTCCGGGAAAGGGTATGGCTACACCTTC
NA | NA | TRBJ1-1 | 12 | TRBV6-5 | CASSEELGGAFF | TGTGCCAGCAGTGAAGAACTAGGAGGAGCTTTCTTT
TRBD2 | once | TRBJ2-5 | 15 | TRBV18 | CASSPGLAPQETQYF | TGTGCCAGCTCACCCGGACTAGCGCCACAAGAGACCCAGTACTTC
TRBD1 | NA | TRBJ2-7 | 14 | TRBV27 | CASSLGTGFYEQYF | TGTGCCAGCAGTTTAGGGACAGGGTTCTACGAGCAGTACTTC
NA | NA | TRBJ1-1 | 13 | TRBV18 | CASSMDKNTEAFF | TGTGCCAGCTCAATGGACAAGAACACTGAAGCTTTCTTT
NA | NA | TRBJ1-2 | 14 | TRBV11-2 | CASSANNVGFGYTF | TGTGCCAGCAGCGCTAATAATGTCGGTTTCGGCTACACCTTC
TRBD2 | few | TRBJ2-3 | 15 | TRBV30 | CAWSEASGRWYTQYF | TGTGCCTGGAGCGAAGCTAGCGGGAGGTGGTATACGCAGTATTTT
NA | NA | TRBJ2-3 | 16 | TRBV7-8 | CASSPPGAGRADTQYF | TGTGCCAGCAGCCCCCCAGGGGCCGGCCGGGCAGATACGCAGTATTTT